A selection of T cell receptor beta chains follows, all from one sample in a study of T-cell reconstitution after alpha-beta-depleted transplantation in children. In TCRdb, the PCR reads were re-called with MiXCR into one record per CDR3 protein. The sample lists 45,000 or so distinct CDR3 sequences; under 60% were seen once. Material: peripheral blood, obtained before TCRalphabeta/CD19-depleted stem cell transplant. All receptors derive from a boy in the first two years of life with SCID, due to receive a stem cell transplant. Both conserved end residues are part of each CDR3. D genes are given only for firm matches. Clone sizes are given selectively: once, few, many, or a class where the clone is expanded.

clone_size,j_call,v_call,d_call,cdr3_nt,cdr3_aa
NA,TRBJ2-2,TRBV11-2,NA,TGTGCCAGCAGCTTTGGGACTTCGAACACCGGGGAGCTGTTTTTT,CASSFGTSNTGELFF
few,TRBJ2-3,TRBV10-3,NA,TGTGCCATCAGTGAGTCAACAGCGGGCTTCACAGATACGCAGTATTTT,CAISESTAGFTDTQYF
few,TRBJ1-1,TRBV5-1,NA,TGTGCCAGCAGCTTAGGCGGGAACACTGAAGCTTTCTTT,CASSLGGNTEAFF
many,TRBJ2-5,TRBV6-5,NA,TGTGCCAGCAGTTACTCGTGGGCAGTAACTCAAGAGACCCAGTACTTC,CASSYSWAVTQETQYF
many,TRBJ1-1,TRBV29-1,NA,TGCAGCGTTGTAGACGCTAGGGCTTTTCGGGGCACTGAAGCTTTCTTT,CSVVDARAFRGTEAFF
NA,TRBJ1-5,TRBV12-3/TRBV12-4,NA,TGTGCCAGCAACGCCCCGGGACATCGCAATCAGCCCCAGCATTTT,CASNAPGHRNQPQHF
NA,TRBJ2-1,TRBV20-1,TRBD2,TGCAGTGCTCTAGCGGGGGGCCGTGTCGAGCAGTTCTTC,CSALAGGRVEQFF
NA,TRBJ2-7,TRBV14,TRBD1,TGTGCCAGCAGCGGGACAGGGTACGAGCAGTACTTC,CASSGTGYEQYF
few,TRBJ2-5,TRBV12-3/TRBV12-4,TRBD2,TGTGCCAGCAGTCCCACCCCTGGGACTAGCGAGAAGACCCAGTACTTC,CASSPTPGTSEKTQYF
NA,TRBJ1-1,TRBV6-5,NA,TGTGCCAGCAGTTTTCTAGGGGGAGGGAACACTGAAGCTTTCTTT,CASSFLGGGNTEAFF
few,TRBJ2-6,TRBV7-2,NA,TGTGCCAGCAGCTTGGGGGCTGGGGCCAACGTCCTGACTTTC,CASSLGAGANVLTF
NA,TRBJ1-2,TRBV20-1,NA,TGCAGTGCTAGAGGGCATTCCTATGGCTACACCTTC,CSARGHSYGYTF
NA,TRBJ2-3,TRBV7-2,TRBD2,TGTGCCAGCAGCTTGGCCGGGACTAGCGCAAATACGCAGTATTTT,CASSLAGTSANTQYF
NA,TRBJ1-5,TRBV20-1,NA,TGCAGTGCTGTCAGTGGGGGCAAACAGCCCCAGCATTTT,CSAVSGGKQPQHF
NA,TRBJ2-3,TRBV3-1,NA,TGTGCCAGCAGTCTCTCACGAGATACGCAGTATTTT,CASSLSRDTQYF
medium-sized,TRBJ2-2,TRBV5-1,NA,TGCGCCAGCAGCGGGGGACTCAAAGACCACACCGGGGAGCTGTTTTTT,CASSGGLKDHTGELFF
NA,TRBJ2-7,TRBV28,TRBD2,TGTGCCAGCAGGGGGACTAGCGGGGGACCCTACGAGCAGTACTTC,CASRGTSGGPYEQYF
many,TRBJ2-3,TRBV5-6,NA,TGTGCCAGCAGCTTGGGAGACGCAGATACGCAGTATTTT,CASSLGDADTQYF
NA,TRBJ2-7,TRBV4-2,NA,TGTGCCAGCAGCCACGCAGGGGGGACCTACGAGCAGTACTTC,CASSHAGGTYEQYF
NA,TRBJ1-1,TRBV11-3,NA,TGTGCCAGCAGCTTTTCCGTTGACACTGAAGCTTTCTTT,CASSFSVDTEAFF
NA,TRBJ2-3,TRBV5-1,NA,TGCGCCAGCAGCTTGGGGGGAGGCAGCACAGATACGCAGTATTTT,CASSLGGGSTDTQYF
few,TRBJ1-2,TRBV4-3,NA,TGCGCCAGCAGCCAAGATCTCCCGACTTCTACTAACTATGGCTACACCTTC,CASSQDLPTSTNYGYTF
NA,TRBJ2-1,TRBV20-1,TRBD2,TGCAGTGCTAGGGGGGAGACTAGCGAGAATGAGCAGTTCTTC,CSARGETSENEQFF
NA,TRBJ2-1,TRBV20-1,TRBD2,TGCAGTGCTAGTTCCTGGACTAGCGGAGATGAGCAGTTCTTC,CSASSWTSGDEQFF
NA,TRBJ2-5,TRBV13,NA,TGTGCCAGCAGCTTACTTCAAGAGACCCAGTACTTC,CASSLLQETQYF
few,TRBJ2-2,TRBV7-2,NA,TGTGCCAGCAGCTCGTTAGCCCCAAACACCGGGGAGCTGTTTTTT,CASSSLAPNTGELFF
few,TRBJ2-7,TRBV29-1,NA,TGCAGCGTCCGAGGGAGGTCCGAGAGCTCCTACGAGCAGTACTTC,CSVRGRSESSYEQYF
NA,TRBJ1-4,TRBV20-1,NA,TGCAGTGCTCGCACAACTAATGAAAAACTGTTTTTT,CSARTTNEKLFF
NA,TRBJ2-5,TRBV5-1,NA,TGCGCCAGCAGCTTCGGCCGGGCGGGGGAGACCCAGTACTTC,CASSFGRAGETQYF
NA,TRBJ2-1,TRBV5-1,TRBD2,TGCGCCAGCAGCCGGGCGGGGGGGCAGGGTACTGAGCAGTTCTTC,CASSRAGGQGTEQFF
NA,TRBJ1-5,TRBV9,TRBD1,TGTGCCAGCAGTCAGGACAGGGGGGTCAATCAGCCCCAGCATTTT,CASSQDRGVNQPQHF
few,TRBJ1-2,TRBV7-3,TRBD1,TGTGCCAGCAGCGTCTCCGGGACAGGGCACTATGGCTACACCTTC,CASSVSGTGHYGYTF
NA,TRBJ2-6,TRBV15,NA,TGTGCCACCAGCAGAGATCAGGGTTCTGGGGCCAACGTCCTGACTTTC,CATSRDQGSGANVLTF
NA,TRBJ2-7,TRBV5-1,TRBD1,TGCGCCAGCAGCCCCACCCCAGGACAGGCCTACGAGCAGTACTTC,CASSPTPGQAYEQYF
NA,TRBJ2-7,TRBV20-1,TRBD1,TGCAGTGCTTTCCGGGACAGATCCGATACTCAGCAGTACTTC,CSAFRDRSDTQQYF
NA,TRBJ2-1,TRBV7-8,NA,TGTGCCAGCAGCCCCGAGGGGCATGAGCAGTTCTTC,CASSPEGHEQFF
NA,TRBJ2-1,TRBV4-3,NA,TGCGCCAGCAGCCAAGGGGGGGCGGGTTGGAAGGAGTTCTTC,CASSQGGAGWKEFF
NA,TRBJ2-1,TRBV5-1,NA,TGCGCCAGCAGCTTCGGCGGGGGCGCCTACAATGAGCAGTTCTTC,CASSFGGGAYNEQFF
medium-sized,TRBJ2-2,TRBV4-3,NA,TGCGCCAGCAGCCAAGGCGCAGGGTGGCGGGAGCTGTTTTTT,CASSQGAGWRELFF
NA,TRBJ2-3,TRBV7-9,NA,TGTGCCAGCAGCGGAGTGCGGGCCAGCACAGATACGCAGTATTTT,CASSGVRASTDTQYF
many,TRBJ1-1,TRBV7-3,NA,TGTGCCAGCAGCTTAGATCAGGCCTTAGGGACTGAAGCTTTCTTT,CASSLDQALGTEAFF
few,TRBJ2-3,TRBV11-2,TRBD2,TGTGCCAGCAGCCCGTGGGCGGGGGGAGCCACAGATACGCAGTATTTT,CASSPWAGGATDTQYF
NA,TRBJ2-2,TRBV10-3,TRBD1,TGTGAACAGGGGGCCGTGTTCGCGAACACCGGGGAGCTGTTTTTT,CEQGAVFANTGELFF
NA,TRBJ1-2,TRBV4-3,NA,TGCGCCAGCAGCCAAGAAGGCCGGACCTTCTATGGCTACACCTTC,CASSQEGRTFYGYTF
NA,TRBJ2-2,TRBV12-3/TRBV12-4,NA,TGTGCCAGCAGCCTAACAGGACCCGGGAACACCGGGGAGCTGTTTTTT,CASSLTGPGNTGELFF
NA,TRBJ1-5,TRBV6-1,NA,TGTGCCAGCAGTGAACAGGGAGGCCAGCCCCAGCATTTT,CASSEQGGQPQHF